This record looks at one T cell receptor (beta chain) sequence and its context. Its antigen is as yet unknown. V dropped 11 bases and J dropped 6 bases, with 16 bases sitting between them. The CDR3 spans 13 residues. Germline V gene data show CDR1 as ENHRY and CDR2 as SYGVKD. This record comes from a study of T cells in localized non-small cell lung cancer. TCRdb keeps only in-frame clones here, not all; method: immunoSEQ multiplex PCR. This sample has tens of thousands of clones, with more than 75% found just once. General observations from the study: Turning up in adjacent lung were a median around 50 of the top 100 tumor clones. Adjacent uninvolved lung tissue had the highest T cell clonality, exceeding tumor.

The sequence derives from a woman aged 40-69 years with stage II squamous cell lung carcinoma. The specimen comprised PBMCs, sampled before any cancer treatment. V is TRBV10-3 and J is TRBJ2-2; D not resolved. This CDR3 reads CAAQRSEPGELFF. CDR3 in DNA: TGTGCCGCCCAGAGGAGTGAACCCGGGGAGCTGTTTTTT.